This T cell receptor beta chain came from a study of shared T cell receptors in the human thymus. Germline lookup yields CDR1 LGHNA and CDR2 YSLEER. The V and J ends lost 0 bases and 2 bases respectively, with 11 bases between them. This CDR3 has 16 amino acids. Produced via immunoSEQ multiplex PCR; TCRdb's table is partial and in-frame only. The sample has over 450,000 clones, 75% to 80% seen once. These same records also appear under a second study, on human thymus T cells.

The sample comprised thymocytes. The TCR originated in a boy younger than two with a congenital heart defect. The chain is built from TRBV4-3 and TRBJ2-1; D is ambiguous. The DNA of the CDR3 is TGCGCCAGCAGCCAAGATCGTAGCACTGCCTACAATGAGCAGTTCTTC. This codes for CASSQDRSTAYNEQFF.